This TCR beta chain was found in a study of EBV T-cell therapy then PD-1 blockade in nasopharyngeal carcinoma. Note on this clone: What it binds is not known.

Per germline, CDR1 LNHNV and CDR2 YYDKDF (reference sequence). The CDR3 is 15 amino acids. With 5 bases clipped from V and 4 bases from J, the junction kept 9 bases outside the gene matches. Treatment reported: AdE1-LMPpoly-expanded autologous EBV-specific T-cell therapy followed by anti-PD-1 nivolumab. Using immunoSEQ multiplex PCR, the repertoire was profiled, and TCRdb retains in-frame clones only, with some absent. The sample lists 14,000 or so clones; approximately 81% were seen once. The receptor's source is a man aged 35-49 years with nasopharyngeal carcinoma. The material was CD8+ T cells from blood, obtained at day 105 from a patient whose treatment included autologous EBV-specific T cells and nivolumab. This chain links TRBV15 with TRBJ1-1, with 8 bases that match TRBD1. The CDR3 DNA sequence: TGTGCCACCAGCGCCTCGACAGGGGTCGGCACTGAAGCTTTCTTT. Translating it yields CATSASTGVGTEAFF.